These 9 T cell receptor beta chains originate from one sample sequenced in a study of cytomegalovirus exposure and HLA in healthy donors. Primers: 60 Vbeta forward and 13 Jbeta reverse. Repertoires were generated with immunoSEQ multiplex PCR, while TCRdb's copy carries only in-frame clones and drops some. The sample has around 110,000 clones, 77% seen once. Source material: PBMCs. These receptors were collected from a male donor in good health and CMV-seronegative.

This chain uses TRBV5-6 with TRBJ2-3; 7 bases are a match to TRBD1. The germline V gene encodes CDR1 SGHDT and CDR2 YYEEEE. The length of the CDR3 is 13 residues. After removal of 0 bases from V and 8 bases from J, the junction contained 3 bases not matched to a gene. The CDR3: CASSLGQGGTQYF. The CDR3 DNA reads as TGTGCCAGCAGCTTGGGACAGGGCGGTACGCAGTATTTT.

The CDR3 coding sequence is TGTGCCAGCAGTTACGACAGGGGGCGCGAAAAACTGTTTTTT. Protein: CASSYDRGREKLFF. The chain is built from TRBV6-5 and TRBJ1-4; 10 bases line up with TRBD1. V gave up 2 bases and J gave up 8 bases; unmatched junction bases: 2. The germline V gene encodes CDR1 MNHEY and CDR2 SVGAGI. The CDR3 sequence is 14 residues long.

The chain couples TRBV6-6 to TRBJ1-5; D ambiguous. The CDR3 length is 14 residues. V dropped 2 bases and J dropped 0 bases, with 5 bases sitting between them. The germline gives CDR1 MNHNY, CDR2 SVGAGI (reference sequence). The CDR3 DNA reads as TGTGCCAGCAGTTACGCACATAGCAATCAGCCCCAGCATTTT. Translation gives CASSYAHSNQPQHF.

This clone occurred once. The genes are TRBV6-1 and TRBJ2-7; tentative D call: TRBD2 (6 bases). Trimming left V 7 bases short and J 3 bases short, with 13 bases between. Germline CDR1 MNHNS, CDR2 SASEGT. This CDR3 comprises 13 residues. CDR3 in DNA: TGTGCCAGCACCATGGAGGGGATCTACGAGCAGTACTTC. Its translation is CASTMEGIYEQYF.

The V call is TRBV10-3, the J call TRBJ1-5; tentatively, D is TRBD1 (5 bases). CDR1 and CDR2 (germline): ENHRY, SYGVKD. Trimming removed 10 bases at V and 7 bases at J, with 23 bases between. CDR3 length: 15 amino acids. The CDR3 protein is CATQKDGGFGQPQHF. DNA for the CDR3: TGTGCCACTCAAAAAGATGGGGGGTTTGGGCAGCCCCAGCATTTT.

V is TRBV6-4 and J is TRBJ2-5; D gene ambiguous. Matching the DNA end better, TRBJ2-7 makes the J call doubtful. This CDR3 has 13 residues. Germline CDR1 reads MRHNA; CDR2 reads SNTAGT. CDR3 bases: TGTGCCAGCAGTGACGGGCCGGAAGGCGAGCAGTACTTC. Amino acids: CASSDGPEGEQYF.

The CDR3 sequence is CASSGSISTNEKLFF. In DNA form, the CDR3 reads TGTGCCAGCAGTGGCAGTATCTCAACTAATGAAAAACTGTTTTTT. The rearrangement uses TRBV28 and TRBJ1-4; D remains unclear. The CDR3 covers 15 residues. V lost 5 bases and J 0 bases, leaving 10 bases between the germline ends. Germline V gene data show CDR1 as MDHEN and CDR2 as SYDVKM.

The rearrangement uses TRBV19 and TRBJ2-1; D ambiguous. The CDR3 runs to 15 residues. CDR1 LNHDA and CDR2 SQIVND come from the germline V gene (reference sequence). The V end was cut by 6 bases, the J end by 3 bases, with 15 bases between. In DNA form, the CDR3 reads TGTGCCAGTAGAATTGATGGGCCCCACTACAATGAGCAGTTCTTC. The encoded protein is CASRIDGPHYNEQFF.

The CDR3 is CASIMGLPSTDTQYF. In DNA form, the CDR3 reads TGTGCCAGCATCATGGGACTACCTAGCACAGATACGCAGTATTTT. The rearrangement joins TRBV11-2 to TRBJ2-3; 7 bases fit TRBD2. This CDR3 is 15 amino acids long. In germline, CDR1 is SGHAT, CDR2 FQNNGV. V dropped 7 bases and J dropped 0; count of bases not matched to a gene: 7.